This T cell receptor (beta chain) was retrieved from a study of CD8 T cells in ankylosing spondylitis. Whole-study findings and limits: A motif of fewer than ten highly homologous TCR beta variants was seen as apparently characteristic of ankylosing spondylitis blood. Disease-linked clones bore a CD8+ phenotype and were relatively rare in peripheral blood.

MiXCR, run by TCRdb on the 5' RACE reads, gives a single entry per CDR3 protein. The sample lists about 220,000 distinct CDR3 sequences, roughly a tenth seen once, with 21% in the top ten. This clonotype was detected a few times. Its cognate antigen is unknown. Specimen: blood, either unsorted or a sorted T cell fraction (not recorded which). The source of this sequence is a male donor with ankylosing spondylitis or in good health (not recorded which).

Here the CDR3 reads CASSPGRAVQYF. CDR3 coding DNA: TGTGCCAGCAGCCCCGGTCGGGCAGTTCAGTACTTC. The J gene is TRBJ2-4, the V gene TRBV28; no firm D call. The germline gives CDR1 MDHEN, CDR2 SYDVKM. Trimming left V 6 bases short and J 11 bases short, with 14 bases between. This CDR3 spans 12 amino acids. The full variable domain, with the rest looked up from reference TRBV28 and TRBJ2-4, is DVKVTQSSRYLVKRTGEKVFLECVQDMDHENMFWYRQDPGLGLRLIYFSYDVKMKEKGDIPEGYSVSREKKERFSLILESASTNQTSMYLCASSPGRAVQYFGAGTRLSVL.